Each of the 26 T cell receptor beta chains below was sequenced from the same sample in a study of T cell responses to AZD1222 COVID-19 vaccine. TCRdb's copy holds only in-frame clones and misses some; the assay was immunoSEQ multiplex PCR. The table includes roughly 100,000 clones, over 80% detected once. The sequencing used peripheral blood, collected on day 0 of AZD1222 vaccination. The receptors derive from an adult in good health.

V and J are TRBV7-2 and TRBJ2-7, with 16 bases that match TRBD2. Germline V gene data show CDR1 as SGHTA and CDR2 as FQGNSA. Trimming at V came to 4 bases and at J to 4 bases, leaving 4 bases not matched to a gene. The CDR3 is 16 residues long. The CDR3 sequence: CASSSLGLAGGYEQYF. In nucleotides, the CDR3 is TGTGCCAGCAGCTCGCTGGGACTAGCGGGAGGGTACGAGCAGTACTTC.

This chain links TRBV6-8 with TRBJ2-1; D not certain. Germline CDR1 MNHGY, CDR2 SAAAGT. The CDR3 has 15 amino acids. Trimming left V 2 bases short and J 3 bases short, with 11 bases between. The CDR3 reads CASSYVGSVYNEQFF. The DNA for the CDR3 is TGTGCCAGCAGTTACGTTGGCAGCGTCTACAATGAGCAGTTCTTC.

This clone was detected once. The rearrangement uses TRBV19 and TRBJ1-2; the D gene is possibly TRBD1 (6 bases). V lost 5 bases to trimming and J lost 6 bases, with 10 bases between them. CDR1 and CDR2 (germline): LNHDA, SQIVND (reference sequence). The CDR3 has 12 amino acids. For the CDR3, the DNA is TGTGCCAGTAGTGACAGGATGCATGGCTACACCTTC. Translating gives CASSDRMHGYTF.

This sequence joins TRBV7-3 and TRBJ2-1; 9 bases line up with TRBD2. The CDR3 consists of 15 residues. V lost 3 bases, J lost 7 bases, and 7 bases stayed unmatched. Germline V gene data show CDR1 as SGHTA and CDR2 as FQGTGA. The CDR3 nucleotides read TGTGCCAGCAGCTTCATAGCGGGGGCTTGGAATGAGCAGTTCTTC. This encodes CASSFIAGAWNEQFF.

The V call is TRBV5-8, the J call TRBJ1-2, with D perhaps matching TRBD1 (5 bases). CDR3 length: 14 amino acids. The ends were cut back, 3 bases at V and 8 bases at J, with 17 bases in the middle. Germline V CDR1 and CDR2: SGHTS, YDEGEE. For the CDR3, the DNA is TGTGCCAGCAGCTCAAGGGACCGACTGCGGGGCTACACCTTC. Protein product: CASSSRDRLRGYTF.

The sample holds a few counts of this clone. This chain links TRBV29-1 with TRBJ2-1; weak D call: TRBD1 (6 bases). Between the trimmed V and J ends, which lost 3 bases and 3 bases, there was a span of 6 bases. CDR3 size: 12 residues. Germline V lookup: CDR1 SQVTM, CDR2 ANQGSEA. CDR3 loop: CSVDRGYNEQFF. The DNA for the CDR3 is TGCAGCGTTGACAGGGGCTACAATGAGCAGTTCTTC.

The CDR3 coding sequence is TGCAGTGCTAGTGTGGGACTAGCGGAAGAGACCCAGTACTTC. Its translation: CSASVGLAEETQYF. The V gene is TRBV20-1, the J gene TRBJ2-5; 11 bases agree with TRBD2. The trim removed 3 bases at V and 3 bases at J, leaving 3 bases unmatched. The CDR3 is 14 residues long. CDR1 and CDR2 (germline): DFQATT, SNEGSKA (reference sequence).

J is TRBJ2-1 and V is TRBV7-3; D unclear. Germline V CDR1 and CDR2: SGHTA, FQGTGA. With 5 bases removed from V and 5 bases from J, the gap between germline ends came to 13 bases. The CDR3 sequence is 14 residues long. CDR3 sequence: CASSPMGTDNEQFF. CDR3 DNA sequence: TGTGCCAGCAGCCCCATGGGCACTGACAATGAGCAGTTCTTC.

The rearrangement joins TRBV7-2 to TRBJ1-1; a possible D gene is TRBD1 (5 bases). CDR1 and CDR2 from the germline V gene are SGHTA and FQGNSA. The CDR3 length is 14 residues. The V end lost 0 bases, the J end lost 5 bases, and 10 bases lay between the germline ends. CDR3 in amino acids: CASSLAVQGTEAFF. The CDR3 nucleotides are TGTGCCAGCAGCTTAGCAGTCCAGGGAACTGAAGCTTTCTTT.

CDR3 region: CASSQERRGSSGNTIYF. In DNA form, the CDR3 reads TGTGCCAGCAGCCAAGAAAGGAGGGGAAGCTCTGGAAACACCATATATTTT. The genes are TRBV3-1 (or the pseudogene TRBV3-2) and TRBJ1-3, with D possibly being TRBD1 (5 bases). Germline V gene sequence: CDR1 LGHDT, CDR2 YNNKEL (reference sequence). Trimming left V 0 bases short and J 0 bases short, with 12 bases between. The CDR3 is 17 residues long.

J is TRBJ1-6 and V is TRBV5-1; D may be TRBD1 (5 bases). V lost 2 bases to trimming and J lost 1 base, with 13 bases between them. The germline V gene encodes CDR1 SGHRS and CDR2 YFSETQ. This CDR3 spans 17 amino acids. The CDR3 bases are TGCGCCAGCAGCTTTAGTTGGGGGGAATCCTATAATTCACCCCTCCACTTT. This codes for CASSFSWGESYNSPLHF.

The chain uses TRBV5-4 and TRBJ2-3; no firm D call. The ends were cut back, 4 bases at V and 6 bases at J, with 12 bases in the middle. The CDR3 length is 13 residues. CDR1 SGHNT and CDR2 YYREEE come from the germline V gene (reference sequence). CDR3 sequence: CASSPPLGDTQYF. The CDR3 DNA reads as TGTGCCAGCAGCCCTCCGCTTGGGGATACGCAGTATTTT.

The chain has TRBV5-5 and TRBJ1-2, with 8 bases fitting TRBD1. CDR3 length equals 15 residues. Germline-derived CDR1 and CDR2 are SGHKS and YYEKEE (reference sequence). With 2 bases clipped from V and 5 bases from J, the junction kept 8 bases outside the gene matches. CDR3 nucleotides: TGTGCCAGCAGCTTCCTCCAGGGGGCGGATTATGGCTACACCTTC. As protein: CASSFLQGADYGYTF.

This sequence joins TRBV10-3 and TRBJ1-2, with a tentative D call TRBD1 (6 bases). V lost 4 bases, J lost 3 bases, and 12 bases lay in between. Germline CDR1 reads ENHRY; CDR2 reads SYGVKD. This CDR3 has 14 residues. The CDR3 DNA reads TGTGCCATCAGTGTAGGCAGGGGAGACTATGGCTACACCTTC. Protein sequence: CAISVGRGDYGYTF.

The CDR3 DNA follows: TGTGCCAGCAGTTTTCAGGGCAGGAGGAACACTGAAGCTTTCTTT. It encodes CASSFQGRRNTEAFF. The genes are TRBV28 and TRBJ1-1; tentatively, D is TRBD1 (5 bases). The CDR3 loop spans 15 amino acids. Germline assignment: CDR1 MDHEN and CDR2 SYDVKM. Trimming shortened V by 3 bases and J by 1 base, and 12 bases separated the two germline ends.

This rearrangement joins TRBV7-9 to TRBJ1-2, with D possibly matching TRBD1 (6 bases). CDR3 length equals 15 residues. The V gene's germline CDR1 is SEHNR and CDR2 FQNEAQ (reference sequence). Trimming removed 4 bases from V and 7 bases from J, with 19 bases in between. CDR3 sequence (DNA): TGTGCCAGCAGCTCGTCGGCCCACAGGGAGAGTGGCTACACCTTC. Translated: CASSSSAHRESGYTF.

V gene TRBV29-1 combines with J gene TRBJ1-1; D uncertain. Trimming stripped 3 bases from V and 0 bases from J, with 14 bases between. The CDR3 is 15 residues long. From germline, CDR1 is SQVTM and CDR2 ANQGSEA. CDR3 sequence (DNA): TGCAGCGTTGATAGGACCGCTTCAATGAACACTGAAGCTTTCTTT. This encodes CSVDRTASMNTEAFF.

The chain uses TRBV7-2 and TRBJ1-3; D unresolved. The CDR3 has 15 residues. V was shortened by 3 bases and J by 0 bases, with 9 bases between the two germline ends. CDR1 is SGHTA, CDR2 FQGNSA, per germline. The CDR3 DNA follows: TGTGCCAGCAGCTTTTACGTCTCCTCTGGAAACACCATATATTTT. Protein sequence: CASSFYVSSGNTIYF.

V gene TRBV27 combines with J gene TRBJ2-7; tentative D call: TRBD1 (6 bases). Per germline, CDR1 MNHEY and CDR2 SMNVEV (reference sequence). The CDR3 contains 15 residues. Trimming removed 5 bases at V and 5 bases at J, with 19 bases between. The CDR3 spells CASSKTGHLIDEQYF. The CDR3, as DNA: TGTGCCAGCAGTAAGACAGGTCACTTAATCGACGAGCAGTACTTC.

The J gene is TRBJ1-2, the V gene TRBV6-5; TRBD1 agrees at 8 bases. The germline V gene has CDR1 MNHEY and CDR2 SVGAGI. The CDR3 has 13 residues. With V trimmed by 6 bases and J by 8 bases, 8 bases remained unmatched. The DNA of the CDR3 is TGTGCCAGCAGGCCAGGGGGCGGGCTAGGCTACACCTTC. It specifies CASRPGGGLGYTF.

This clone was observed once. The chain links TRBV7-2 to TRBJ2-2; 9 bases fit TRBD2. Germline CDR1 and CDR2: SGHTA and FQGNSA. This CDR3 contains 16 residues. The ends lost 1 base at V and 1 base at J; junction bases unmatched: 1. The CDR3 DNA reads as TGTGCCAGCAGCTTAGGACTAGCGGTGAACACCGGGGAGCTGTTTTTT. Residues: CASSLGLAVNTGELFF.

V usage is TRBV27 and J usage is TRBJ2-3, with a tentative D call TRBD1 (6 bases). V lost 7 bases and J 4 bases, leaving 21 bases between the germline ends. The V gene's germline CDR1 is MNHEY and CDR2 SMNVEV (reference sequence). The CDR3 is 16 amino acids. This CDR3 is CASTPRPPPGADTQYF. CDR3 DNA sequence: TGTGCCAGCACTCCCCGTCCCCCGCCAGGGGCAGATACGCAGTATTTT.

The chain employs TRBV5-8 and TRBJ1-5; D is possibly TRBD1 (5 bases). This CDR3 spans 15 amino acids. The germline gives CDR1 SGHTS, CDR2 YDEGEE. The V and J ends lost 7 bases and 3 bases respectively, with 17 bases between them. The CDR3 region has the DNA TGTGCCAGCCTCCCCGGGGGTCAGATCAATCAGCCCCAGCATTTT. Its protein product is CASLPGGQINQPQHF. Using reference TRBV5-8 and TRBJ1-5 for the parts outside the CDR3, the full variable domain is EAGVTQSPTHLIKTRGQQATLRCSPISGHTSVYWYQQALGLGLQFLLWYDEGEERNRGNFPPRFSGRQFPNYSSELNVNALELEDSALYLCASLPGGQINQPQHFGDGTRLSIL.

V usage is TRBV14 and J usage is TRBJ2-3; D not resolved. Germline CDR1 is SGHDN and CDR2 is FVKESK. V lost 4 bases to trimming and J lost 2 bases, with 13 bases between them. This CDR3 spans 15 amino acids. The DNA for the CDR3 is TGTGCCAGCAGCCGTTTGCCCTACTCCACAGATACGCAGTATTTT. This translates into CASSRLPYSTDTQYF.

The V gene is TRBV24-1, the J gene TRBJ1-2; 7 bases align to TRBD1. The germline gives CDR1 KGHDR, CDR2 SFDVKD. The CDR3 runs 16 residues. J lost 5 bases, V lost 3 bases, and 11 bases had no gene match. The CDR3 protein is CATSDPGRQGGYGYTF. For the CDR3, the DNA is TGTGCCACCAGTGATCCCGGCCGACAGGGAGGGTATGGCTACACCTTC.

J is TRBJ1-2 and V is TRBV29-1; D is uncertain. The CDR3 extends over 12 amino acids. The V and J ends lost 7 bases and 4 bases respectively, with 13 bases between them. Germline CDR1 SQVTM, CDR2 ANQGSEA. CDR3 amino acids: CSAEGQSYGYTF. For the CDR3, the DNA is TGCAGCGCCGAGGGCCAGAGCTATGGCTACACCTTC.